The T cell receptor (beta chain) under discussion was sequenced for a study of cytomegalovirus exposure and HLA in healthy donors. Regarding this clone: A read error may produce the germline difference seen at one junction end.

Germline CDR1 is MNHEY and CDR2 is SMNVEV (reference sequence). The CDR3 runs 14 residues. Method: immunoSEQ multiplex PCR; TCRdb's copy keeps in-frame clones and lacks some. The sample shows about 57,000 clones, 89% of them seen only once. This TCR was sampled from a woman between 18 and 30 years old in good health and CMV-seronegative. V usage is TRBV27 and J usage is TRBJ2-1, with D unresolved. Sequenced sample: PBMCs. The CDR3 nucleotides are TGTGCCAGCAGTCTATCCGGGTACCGCAATGAGCAGTTCTTC. Translating it yields CASSLSGYRNEQFF.